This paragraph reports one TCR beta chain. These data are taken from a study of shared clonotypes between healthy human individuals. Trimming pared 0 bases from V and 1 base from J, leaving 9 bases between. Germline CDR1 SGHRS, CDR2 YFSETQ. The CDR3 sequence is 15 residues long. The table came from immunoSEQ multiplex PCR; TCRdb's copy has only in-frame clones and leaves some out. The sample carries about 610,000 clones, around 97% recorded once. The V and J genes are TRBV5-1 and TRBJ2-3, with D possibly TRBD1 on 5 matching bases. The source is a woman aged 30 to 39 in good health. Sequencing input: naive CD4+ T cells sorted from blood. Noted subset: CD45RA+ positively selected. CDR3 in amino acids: CASSLVGRGTDTQYF. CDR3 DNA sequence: TGCGCCAGCAGCTTGGTGGGCAGGGGCACAGATACGCAGTATTTT.